This TCR beta chain derives from a study of blood T cell repertoires in COVID-19. Study-wide context: Sites across the United States, Italy and Spain contributed samples from acute and convalescent COVID-19. The analysed material was cDNA or gDNA that came from T cells, B-cell-depleted T cells, or PBMCs.

This clone has only a few counts. Germline CDR1 reads LGHDT; CDR2 reads YNNKEL (reference sequence). The V gene lost 4 bases and the J gene lost 16 bases, with 13 bases spanning the gap. The CDR3 length is 11 residues. How the authors handled the data: Reference gene primer amplification gave nucleated cell count estimates. Only in-frame clones appear in the TCRdb table, and some are missing; sequencing was by immunoSEQ multiplex PCR. The DNA gave D and trimming, while V, J and clone size come from that table. The sample yields 310,000 or so clones, more than 70% seen once. The V and J genes are TRBV3-1 (or the pseudogene TRBV3-2) and TRBJ1-4; D gene uncertain. The sequence was collected from a woman in her 50s with acute or convalescent COVID-19. What was sequenced was peripheral blood. Here the CDR3 reads CASSLNRERFF. The CDR3 region has the DNA TGTGCCAGCAGCCTGAACCGGGAGCGGTTTTTT.